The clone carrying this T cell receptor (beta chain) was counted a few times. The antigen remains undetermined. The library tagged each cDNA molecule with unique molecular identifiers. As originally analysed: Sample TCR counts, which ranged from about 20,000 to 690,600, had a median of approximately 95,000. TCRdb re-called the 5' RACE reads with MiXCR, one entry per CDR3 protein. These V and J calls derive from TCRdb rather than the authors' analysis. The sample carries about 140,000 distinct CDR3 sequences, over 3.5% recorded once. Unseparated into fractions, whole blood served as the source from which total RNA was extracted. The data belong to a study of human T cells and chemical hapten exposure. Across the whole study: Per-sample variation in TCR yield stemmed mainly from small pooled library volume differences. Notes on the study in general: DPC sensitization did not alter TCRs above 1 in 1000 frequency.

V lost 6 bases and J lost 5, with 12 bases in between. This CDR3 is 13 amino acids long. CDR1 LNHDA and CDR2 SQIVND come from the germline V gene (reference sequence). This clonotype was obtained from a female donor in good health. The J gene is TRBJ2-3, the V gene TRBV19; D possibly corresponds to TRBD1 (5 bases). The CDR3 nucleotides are TGTGCCAGTAGACCAGGGTACAGAGATACGCAGTATTTT. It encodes CASRPGYRDTQYF.